This TCR beta chain appears in the sequencing data of a study of blood T cell repertoires in COVID-19. This clone was counted only a few times. Original analysis: Reference gene primer amplification yielded estimated nucleated cell counts. Data came from immunoSEQ multiplex PCR; TCRdb stores just in-frame clones and leaves some out. The V and J calls and clone size come from that table; D and trimming were worked out from the DNA. This table has about 200,000 clones, about 91% appearing once. V was clipped by 4 bases and J by 5 bases; unmatched bases: 3. Germline V gene lookup returns CDR1 SGHRS and CDR2 YFSETQ. This CDR3 spans 14 amino acids.

The source of this sequence is a man aged 25-45 years with acute or convalescent COVID-19. V gene TRBV5-1 combines with J gene TRBJ1-5, with 10 bases lining up with TRBD1. The sample was peripheral blood. CDR3 coding DNA: TGCGCCAGCAGCGCCGGGACAGGGGATCAGCCCCAGCATTTT. As protein: CASSAGTGDQPQHF.